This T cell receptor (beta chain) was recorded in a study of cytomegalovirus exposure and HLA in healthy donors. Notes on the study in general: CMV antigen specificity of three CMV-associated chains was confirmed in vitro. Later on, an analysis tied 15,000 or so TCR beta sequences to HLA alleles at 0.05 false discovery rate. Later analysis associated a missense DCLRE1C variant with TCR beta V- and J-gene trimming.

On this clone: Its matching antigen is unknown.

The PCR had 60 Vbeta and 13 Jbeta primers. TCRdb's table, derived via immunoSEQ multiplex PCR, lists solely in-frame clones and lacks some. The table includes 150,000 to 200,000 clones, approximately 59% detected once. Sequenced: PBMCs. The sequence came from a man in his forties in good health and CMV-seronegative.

The chain's CDR3 is CASSQASGEGNEQFF. CDR3 coding DNA: TGTGCCAGCAGCCAAGCTTCGGGAGAGGGGAATGAGCAGTTCTTC. The V and J genes are TRBV4-2 and TRBJ2-1, with D possibly being TRBD2 (6 bases). Deletions cut 1 base from V and 7 bases from J, with 14 bases between. CDR3 length equals 15 residues. From germline, CDR1 is LGHNA and CDR2 YNFKEQ.